One sample yielded the 7 T cell receptor beta chains listed below, sequenced in a study of identical twins. TCRdb fed the 5' RACE reads into MiXCR, producing one record per CDR3 protein. The data contain under 300,000 distinct CDR3 sequences, more than 13% of them seen just once; the ten biggest clones take up 8.5% to 10%. The sample was memory (CD45RO+) T cells sorted from blood. These receptors originate from a woman between 18 and 30 years old in good health.

This clonotype was seen many times. The V and J genes are TRBV19 and TRBJ2-1; possibly TRBD2 for D (6 bases). Germline V gene lookup returns CDR1 LNHDA and CDR2 SQIVND (reference sequence). V gave up 4 bases and J gave up 6 bases, with 13 bases separating them. This CDR3 spans 14 amino acids. The CDR3 sequence is CASSTGVFLNEQFF. CDR3 coding DNA: TGTGCCAGTAGTACGGGGGTCTTCCTCAATGAGCAGTTCTTC.

The rearrangement links TRBV3-1 to TRBJ2-3; the D is unclear. The CDR3 sequence is 15 residues long. CDR1 and CDR2 from the germline V gene are LGHDT and YNNKEL (reference sequence). Trimming stripped 2 bases from V and 2 bases from J, with 11 bases between. The chain's CDR3 is CASSQIRTNTDTQYF. CDR3 nucleotide sequence: TGTGCCAGCAGCCAAATTAGGACGAACACAGATACGCAGTATTTT.

This clonotype was counted between two and nine times. The V and J genes are TRBV29-1 and TRBJ1-2; the match to TRBD1 covers 7 bases. The germline CDR1 and CDR2 sequences are SQVTM and ANQGSEA. The CDR3 contains 14 residues. The V gene end was trimmed by 8 bases and the J gene end by 5 bases; junction bases not matched to a gene: 14. CDR3 bases: TGCAGCCTCCTCCCCCCAGGGGGGGGATATGGCTACACCTTC. Residues: CSLLPPGGGYGYTF. Combining the CDR3 with reference TRBV29-1 and TRBJ1-2 gives the whole variable domain SAVISQKPSRDICQRGTSLTIQCQVDSQVTMMFWYRQQPGQSLTLIATANQGSEATYESGFVIDKFPISRPNLTFSTLTVSNMSPEDSSIYLCSLLPPGGGYGYTFGSGTRLTVV.

This clonotype has more than one count but fewer than ten. The chain recombines TRBV29-1 with TRBJ1-1, with a weak D call TRBD1 (6 bases). Germline CDR1 reads SQVTM; CDR2 reads ANQGSEA. The length of the CDR3 is 15 residues. V lost 3 bases to trimming and J lost 3 bases, with 17 bases between them. CDR3 nucleotides: TGCAGCGTTGACTCCCACGGGGGGGGCGACACTGAAGCTTTCTTT. This translates into CSVDSHGGGDTEAFF.

This clonotype was counted only a few times. The rearrangement uses TRBV2 and TRBJ1-5; D perhaps matches TRBD1 (6 bases). Germline loops: CDR1 SNHLY, CDR2 FYNNEI. V dropped 1 base and J dropped 2 bases, with 15 bases sitting between them. The CDR3 is 17 residues long. The CDR3 protein is CASSEGGGSRGNQPQHF. Here the CDR3 DNA reads TGTGCCAGCAGTGAAGGGGGGGGCTCTCGAGGCAATCAGCCCCAGCATTTT.

As to this clonotype: One base away lies a much larger clone, so this may be a sequencing read error. CDR3 sequence: CASSLVGNTGELFF. The CDR3 DNA reads as TGTGCCAGCAGCTTAGTGGGGAACACCGGGGAGCTGTTTTTT. This chain joins TRBV11-2 and TRBJ2-2; D not resolved. CDR1 is SGHAT, CDR2 FQNNGV, per germline. The CDR3 sequence is 14 residues long. Trimming pared 1 base from V and 1 base from J, leaving 4 bases between.

This clonotype was picked up a small number of times. The CDR3 bases are TGTGCCAGCAGTTTCGGGGGAGCGTGGGACCGGGCCAACGTCCTGACTTTC. Its protein is CASSFGGAWDRANVLTF. The chain links TRBV27 to TRBJ2-6, with TRBD2 as a possible D gene (6 bases). Germline lookup yields CDR1 MNHEY and CDR2 SMNVEV (reference sequence). CDR3 length equals 17 residues. Trimming pared 3 bases from V and 5 bases from J, leaving 17 bases between.